The rows below give T cell receptor beta chains drawn from one sample of a study of cytomegalovirus exposure and HLA in healthy donors. Sequenced by immunoSEQ multiplex PCR; TCRdb stores in-frame clones only, minus some. The table shows roughly 250,000 clones, with 87% occurring only once. Material for sequencing was PBMCs. These receptors were obtained from a man younger than 35 in good health and CMV-seronegative. Each CDR3 is given with its conserved first and last residue. A D gene is named only where the DNA matches it firmly. Some rows mark clone size as missing; the rest say once, few, many or name a class of expanded clone.

NA,NA,TRBJ2-7,TRBV19,CASKLQDSPGEQYF,TGTGCCAGTAAACTCCAGGACAGCCCCGGGGAGCAGTACTTC
NA,NA,TRBJ2-5,TRBV2,CASQTVQETQYF,TGTGCCAGCCAGACAGTCCAAGAGACCCAGTACTTC
few,TRBD1,TRBJ1-2,TRBV15,CATSGPGQGAVSGYTF,TGTGCCACCAGCGGCCCGGGACAGGGGGCTGTGTCTGGCTACACCTTC
NA,TRBD2,TRBJ2-1,TRBV4-2,CASRGTSGTNNEQFF,TGTGCCAGCCGCGGGACTAGCGGGACGAACAATGAGCAGTTCTTC
NA,TRBD1,TRBJ2-1,TRBV10-3,CAISDPVARDRDENEQFF,TGTGCCATCAGTGACCCTGTTGCCCGGGACAGGGACGAGAATGAGCAGTTCTTC
NA,TRBD1,TRBJ2-7,TRBV19,CASSRGQAVEQYF,TGTGCCAGTAGTAGGGGACAGGCGGTTGAGCAGTACTTC
NA,TRBD2,TRBJ2-1,TRBV27,CASRLGTSGLYNEQFF,TGTGCCAGCAGACTAGGGACTAGCGGACTCTACAATGAGCAGTTCTTC
NA,TRBD1,TRBJ1-1,TRBV19,CASSAQGAAVTFF,TGTGCCAGTAGTGCACAGGGGGCGGCGGTAACTTTCTTT
NA,TRBD1,TRBJ1-1,TRBV7-9,CAIEQGDAFF,TGTGCCATCGAACAGGGGGATGCTTTCTTT
NA,NA,TRBJ2-7,TRBV7-2,CASSSQGYEQYF,TGTGCCAGCAGCTCACAGGGATACGAGCAGTACTTC
NA,TRBD1,TRBJ2-7,TRBV5-1,CASSLGTGGTYEQYF,TGCGCCAGCAGCTTGGGGACAGGGGGCACCTACGAGCAGTACTTC
NA,NA,TRBJ2-5,TRBV5-4,CASSFPGVGETQYF,TGTGCCAGCAGCTTTCCAGGGGTTGGGGAGACCCAGTACTTC
NA,TRBD1,TRBJ2-3,TRBV5-1,CASSPGQNTDTQYF,TGCGCCAGCAGCCCGGGACAGAACACAGATACGCAGTATTTT
NA,NA,TRBJ1-1,TRBV4-1,CASSQVGGTEAFF,TGCGCCAGCAGCCAAGTGGGAGGCACTGAAGCTTTCTTT
NA,NA,TRBJ1-6,TRBV9,CASSVGGADNSPLHF,TGTGCCAGCAGCGTTGGGGGCGCGGATAATTCACCCCTCCACTTT
NA,NA,TRBJ1-2,TRBV2,CASRAWGRARGYTF,TGTGCCAGCCGAGCCTGGGGCCGGGCCAGAGGCTACACCTTC
NA,TRBD1,TRBJ1-6,TRBV27,CASSSRGSSYNSPLHF,TGTGCCAGCAGTTCCAGGGGGAGCTCCTATAATTCACCCCTCCACTTT
NA,NA,TRBJ1-3,TRBV5-6,CASSFRGLAGNTIYF,TGTGCCAGCAGCTTTCGCGGGTTAGCTGGAAACACCATATATTTT
few,TRBD2,TRBJ2-7,TRBV7-2,CASSLAGVTSGEQYF,TGTGCCAGCAGCCTAGCGGGTGTTACCTCCGGGGAGCAGTACTTC
once,NA,TRBJ2-3,TRBV2,CASSGQNTDTQYF,TGTGCCAGCAGCGGACAGAACACAGATACGCAGTATTTT
NA,NA,TRBJ1-1,TRBV5-1,CASSELRVAAFF,TGCGCCAGCAGCGAGCTCAGGGTTGCAGCTTTCTTT
NA,TRBD2,TRBJ2-1,TRBV7-9,CASSRRGGAINEQFF,TGTGCCAGCAGCCGCCGCGGGGGGGCCATCAATGAGCAGTTCTTC
NA,NA,TRBJ2-3,TRBV29-1,CSVGWQISTDTQYF,TGCAGCGTTGGGTGGCAGATCAGCACAGATACGCAGTATTTT
NA,TRBD1,TRBJ1-6,TRBV4-3,CASSQQGGGNSPLHF,TGCGCCAGCAGCCAACAAGGGGGCGGGAATTCACCCCTCCACTTT
NA,NA,TRBJ2-1,TRBV4-1,CASSQDVASPNEQFF,TGCGCCAGCAGCCAAGATGTGGCTTCCCCCAATGAGCAGTTCTTC
NA,TRBD2,TRBJ2-3,TRBV4-1,CASSPAGAPTDTQYF,TGCGCCAGCAGCCCAGCGGGGGCCCCCACAGATACGCAGTATTTT
NA,NA,TRBJ2-3,TRBV5-1,CASSLNEGPGTDTQYF,TGCGCCAGCAGCTTAAATGAGGGTCCAGGCACAGATACGCAGTATTTT
NA,NA,TRBJ2-5,TRBV25-1,CASSVGGAEETQYF,TGTGCCAGCAGTGTTGGGGGGGCGGAAGAGACCCAGTACTTC
NA,NA,TRBJ1-2,TRBV11-2,CASSAGFGQYYGYTF,TGTGCCAGCTCCGCCGGTTTTGGACAGTACTATGGCTACACCTTC
NA,NA,TRBJ1-5,TRBV27,CASSPGRGGLPQHF,TGTGCCAGCAGTCCCGGACGGGGAGGGCTGCCCCAGCATTTT
NA,TRBD2,TRBJ2-1,TRBV10-3,CAIKNAQAGSGRALHNEQFF,TGTGCCATCAAAAACGCACAGGCGGGTAGCGGGAGGGCCCTCCACAATGAGCAGTTCTTC
NA,NA,TRBJ1-2,TRBV7-9,CASSSGLYGYTF,TGTGCCAGCAGCTCGGGACTCTATGGCTACACCTTC
NA,TRBD2,TRBJ2-1,TRBV4-1,CASSQELAGSYNEQFF,TGCGCCAGCAGCCAAGAACTAGCGGGAAGCTACAATGAGCAGTTCTTC
NA,TRBD1,TRBJ1-2,TRBV5-4,CASSPDRGAKGYTF,TGTGCCAGCAGCCCAGACAGGGGGGCTAAAGGCTACACCTTC
NA,NA,TRBJ2-1,TRBV5-6,CASSSPGSGYNEQFF,TGTGCCAGCAGCTCCCCCGGGTCCGGGTACAATGAGCAGTTCTTC
NA,TRBD1,TRBJ1-5,TRBV19,CASSMRQGFPQHF,TGTGCCAGTAGTATGAGACAGGGTTTCCCCCAGCATTTT